The 18 T cell receptor beta chains below come from one sample, sequenced in a study of blood T cell repertoires in COVID-19. Using immunoSEQ multiplex PCR, the repertoire was profiled, and TCRdb retains in-frame clones only, with some absent. The data contain some 100,000 clones, roughly 89% of them seen just once; the ten biggest clones take up about a fifth. The specimen was peripheral blood. The receptors shown here come from a human donor with acute or convalescent COVID-19. The donor label of this sample is uncertain.

The chain joins TRBV15 to TRBJ1-2; 12 nucleotides match TRBD1. The junction had 2 bases not matched to a gene; V was cut back by 5 bases and J by 4 bases. CDR3 length: 14 amino acids. CDR1 is LNHNV, CDR2 YYDKDF, per germline (reference sequence). The CDR3 loop is CATSPGQGAYGYTF. As DNA, the CDR3 is TGTGCCACCAGCCCGGGACAGGGGGCCTATGGCTACACCTTC.

The chain recombines TRBV6-1 with TRBJ2-7; 9 nucleotides match TRBD2. The length of the CDR3 is 16 residues. Trimming cost V 0 bases and J 2 bases; bases outside gene matches: 5. Germline assignment: CDR1 MNHNS and CDR2 SASEGT. The CDR3 reads CASSEAASGRTYEQYF. Here the CDR3 DNA reads TGTGCCAGCAGTGAAGCTGCCAGCGGGAGGACCTACGAGCAGTACTTC.

The chain employs TRBV7-3 and TRBJ1-1; D gene unclear. V was shortened by 6 bases and J by 1 base, with 6 bases between the two germline ends. The CDR3 loop spans 12 amino acids. Germline V lookup: CDR1 SGHTA, CDR2 FQGTGA. CDR3 bases: TGTGCCAGCAGGGGCCCGAACACTGAAGCTTTCTTT. It is translated as CASRGPNTEAFF.

CDR3 region: CASSQEGGDTQYF. The CDR3 nucleotides read TGCGCCAGCAGCCAAGAGGGAGGGGATACGCAGTATTTT. The chain employs TRBV4-3 and TRBJ2-3; the match to TRBD2 covers 7 bases. The germline CDR1 and CDR2 sequences are LGHNA and YSLEER. V shed 0 bases and J 6 bases; nucleotides not matched to a gene: 0. The CDR3 is 13 amino acids.

This clone was seen just once. CDR3 sequence: CASSFRGGAWKDTQYF. CDR3 DNA sequence: TGTGCCAGCAGCTTCCGCGGGGGGGCCTGGAAAGATACGCAGTATTTT. This chain uses TRBV7-9 with TRBJ2-3; 9 nucleotides agree with TRBD2. The junction had 9 bases not matched to a gene; V was cut back by 3 bases and J by 5 bases. Germline CDR1 and CDR2: SEHNR and FQNEAQ (reference sequence). The CDR3 is 16 amino acids.

The chain is built from TRBV6-2 or TRBV6-3 and TRBJ1-2, with D possibly being TRBD1 (6 bases). With 4 bases removed from V and 2 bases from J, the gap between germline ends came to 20 bases. The CDR3 length is 17 residues. CDR1 is MNHEY, CDR2 SVGEGT, per germline. Here the CDR3 DNA reads TGTGCCAGCAGTTCCTCGGGAAGGGACACACCGAACTATGGCTACACCTTC. Its protein product is CASSSSGRDTPNYGYTF.

The CDR3 bases are TGTGCCAGCAGCTTCAGGCTAGCGGGAGAGGGATGGGAGACCCAGTACTTC. It encodes CASSFRLAGEGWETQYF. V and J are TRBV7-9 and TRBJ2-5; 10 bases line up with TRBD2. V was clipped by 3 bases and J by 5 bases; unmatched bases: 12. The CDR3 contains 17 residues. The germline CDR1 and CDR2 sequences are SEHNR and FQNEAQ (reference sequence).

The chain carries TRBV28 and TRBJ1-3; D might be TRBD1 (6 bases). There are 16 residues in the CDR3. Trimming removed 0 bases from V and 2 bases from J, with 11 bases in between. Per the germline V gene, CDR1 is MDHEN and CDR2 is SYDVKM. In DNA, the CDR3 is TGTGCCAGCAGTTTATGGGCGGGGGCTGCTGGAAACACCATATATTTT. This codes for CASSLWAGAAGNTIYF.

The CDR3: CASRKGLSRDYGYTF. CDR3 DNA sequence: TGTGCCAGCAGGAAGGGACTTTCTAGGGACTATGGCTACACCTTC. The rearrangement uses TRBV28 and TRBJ1-2; weak D call: TRBD1 (5 bases). CDR3 length equals 15 residues. Germline CDR1 MDHEN, CDR2 SYDVKM. Trimming stripped 6 bases from V and 3 bases from J, with 17 bases between.

The chain employs TRBV28 and TRBJ1-2; D uncertain. Trimming left V 6 bases short and J 0 bases short, with 2 bases between. From germline, CDR1 is MDHEN and CDR2 SYDVKM. The CDR3 loop spans 11 amino acids. This chain's CDR3 is CASSTNYGYTF. For the CDR3, the DNA is TGTGCCAGCAGCACTAACTATGGCTACACCTTC.

This clone was picked up one time. The chain carries TRBV27 and TRBJ2-7; TRBD2 aligns across 11 bases. CDR1 and CDR2 from the germline V gene are MNHEY and SMNVEV (reference sequence). The CDR3 totals 15 residues. V shed 4 bases, J shed 6 bases, and the junction held 8 bases outside the gene matches. The CDR3 sequence is CASSSRLAGTGEQYF. Written as DNA, the CDR3 is TGTGCCAGCAGTTCACGACTAGCGGGAACGGGCGAGCAGTACTTC.

This clone occurred a few times. The genes are TRBV7-3 and TRBJ2-1; tentative D call: TRBD2 (6 bases). Trimming left V 2 bases short and J 4 bases short, with 12 bases between. Germline assignment: CDR1 SGHTA and CDR2 FQGTGA. CDR3 length: 15 amino acids. The CDR3 nucleotides are TGTGCCAGCAGCTTATGGTCGGGGGATTACAATGAGCAGTTCTTC. It specifies CASSLWSGDYNEQFF.

This chain uses TRBV28 with TRBJ2-1, with TRBD1 identical over 7 bases. Germline CDR1 reads MDHEN; CDR2 reads SYDVKM. CDR3 length: 18 amino acids. Trimming removed 6 bases from V and 5 bases from J; junction bases left unmatched: 19. The CDR3 reads CASSQLRFTGDANNEQFF. CDR3 nucleotides: TGTGCCAGCAGCCAATTGAGATTTACAGGGGACGCCAACAATGAGCAGTTCTTC.

J is TRBJ2-1 and V is TRBV28; D is undetermined. CDR1 MDHEN and CDR2 SYDVKM come from the germline V gene. The CDR3 has 13 residues. Trimming stripped 1 base from V and 8 bases from J, with 9 bases between. CDR3 sequence reads: CASSLSSKHEQFF. The DNA for the CDR3 is TGTGCCAGCAGTTTATCTTCGAAGCATGAGCAGTTCTTC.

The chain carries TRBV7-9 and TRBJ2-1; TRBD2 agrees at 7 bases. J was trimmed by 6 bases and V by 0 bases; bases with no gene match: 8. CDR3 length: 16 residues. Germline V lookup: CDR1 SEHNR, CDR2 FQNEAQ (reference sequence). The CDR3 loop is CASSLAGTIRGNEQFF. For the CDR3, the DNA is TGTGCCAGCAGCTTAGCAGGGACTATCCGAGGCAATGAGCAGTTCTTC.

CDR3 bases: TGTGCCAGCAGCTTAAACAGGGTAACTGAAGCTTTCTTT. Its translation is CASSLNRVTEAFF. This sequence joins TRBV7-2 and TRBJ1-1; TRBD1 might be the D (6 bases). The CDR3 loop spans 13 amino acids. V shed 2 bases and J shed 5 bases, with 9 bases lying between them. CDR1 and CDR2 from the germline V gene are SGHTA and FQGNSA.

The chain carries TRBV7-8 and TRBJ1-3; the D gene is possibly TRBD1 (5 bases). Deletions cut 5 bases from V and 1 base from J, with 12 bases between. The CDR3 sequence is 15 residues long. Per germline, CDR1 SGHVS and CDR2 FQNEAQ. The CDR3 nucleotides are TGTGCCAGCAGCCTAGACCACAGGTCTGGAAACACCATATATTTT. The encoded protein is CASSLDHRSGNTIYF.

V and J are TRBV11-2 and TRBJ2-7; 9 nucleotides align to TRBD1. CDR1 is SGHAT and CDR2 is FQNNGV in the germline V gene. The CDR3 length is 15 residues. Losses at the gene ends were 1 base for V and 4 bases for J; bases not matched to a gene: 5. The CDR3 sequence is CASSLATGGPYEQYF. The DNA of the CDR3 is TGTGCCAGCAGCTTAGCGACAGGGGGACCTTACGAGCAGTACTTC.